The present T cell receptor (beta chain) was sequenced within a study of tumor-infiltrating lymphocytes in primary liver carcinoma (dated by TCRdb to the late 2010s). Regarding the research as a whole: Hepatocellular carcinoma (four) or combined HCC and intrahepatic cholangiocarcinoma (one) was present in the five patients, who were three men and two women aged 30 to 69 years. Tumors of the five patients were stage T1-T3 N0M0 with maximum diameters of about 4.2 to 10 cm. Each sample produced about 3.5 to 8 million productive TCRbeta reads, and read depth showed no significant difference between tissue types. Across five regions of each liver tumor, along with adjacent normal tissue and blood, the study brought together TCRbeta repertoire sequencing, expression microarrays and whole-exome sequencing. A total of 35 or so specimens from 5 patients underwent TCRbeta repertoire sequencing, comprising about 25 tumor regions, 5 adjacent noncancerous liver tissues and 5 peripheral blood samples. High reproducibility was observed for the technical replicate repertoires, with mean shared-clone rates approximately 0.9 and correlation coefficients above 0.98.

Concerning this clonotype itself: Which antigen it targets is not known. This may be a read error: a much more frequent sequence differs by one nucleotide.

Total RNA and DNA were co-extracted without cell sorting from about 19-30 mg of bulk tissue using the AllPrep DNA/RNA mini kit. Between late 2015 and March 2016, a handful of patients in China with histopathologically diagnosed primary liver carcinoma had surgical resection. Patients had chronic HBV infection and were treatment-naive at sampling. Fresh tumor and adjacent tissue pieces were bisected, with one half stored in RNAlater at -80 degrees C and the other half sent for histology. V sheds 5 bases and J sheds 8 bases, leaving 10 bases between their ends. Counted from cysteine to phenylalanine, this CDR3 has 11 amino acids. CDR3 DNA is the only sequence kept; it has 33 bases, read in frame from the first base. Looking up the germline V gene yields CDR1 MDHEN and CDR2 SYDVKM. Points the paper makes about the study in general: Pairs of tumor regions showed greater repertoire overlap (mean around 36%) than tumor-adjacent pairs (17%) or tumor-blood pairs (approximately 15%), which is consistent with antigen-driven expansion. Because sequencing covered only the TCR beta chain and unpaired alpha chains were not captured, true repertoire diversity is likely underestimated. The top 250 clones accounted for a significantly greater share of the repertoire in tumors than in blood (p = 0.039). With just a handful of patients in the study, the authors point out that the findings should be validated in a larger study. Since the samples were bulk and unsorted, there was no way to compare CD4+ and CD8+ T cell repertoires.

TCRbeta-specific cDNA was reverse-transcribed from approximately 500 ng total RNA using a constant-region primer and ProtoScript II reverse transcriptase. Three nested multiplex PCR rounds, following a slightly modified ARM-PCR procedure, were used to build the TCRbeta libraries. Multiplex TRBV1-TRBV30 forward primers and a Cbeta reverse primer were used in the first two PCR rounds, each of which was run for roughly 9 cycles. Sample barcodes and Illumina adapters were added in a final 25-cycle PCR using Deep VentR polymerase. Before sequencing, amplicons of 200-500 bp were gel-purified using a QIAquick gel extraction kit. An Illumina HiSeq 2500 was used to sequence the TCRbeta amplicons with 250-bp paired-end reads. For the original study's pipeline: Reads were quality-trimmed with Trimmomatic v0.33, and paired reads were merged with FLASH v1.2.11 to recover full CDR3 sequences. MiGEC v1.2.1b assigned V, D and J germline segments to the rearranged TCRbeta sequences. Clonotype statistics and Shannon-Wiener diversity indices were computed with VDJtools v1.0.0. To reduce sampling bias, subsequent analyses other than the diversity analysis used only the 250 most abundant clonotypes in each sample. TCRdb reprocessed the public reads (quality trimming at Q25 with fastp, clone calling with MiXCR) and kept in-frame beta chains. Each entry merges the rows of one CDR3 protein and shows their most common DNA and genes. It is TCRdb's table, rather than the study itself, that gives the V and J calls and clone size. This sample comprises 90,000 to 150,000 distinct CDR3 sequences, under 70% of them detected only once. Over 7.5% of the sample comes from the top ten.

The clonotype comes from a woman in her sixties or seventies with primary liver carcinoma and hepatitis B virus infection. Material: tumor-adjacent normal liver tissue. The sequence links TRBV28 to TRBJ2-7, with no confident D gene call. The CDR3 sequence is CASSALVKQYF. The DNA is TGTGCCAGCAGTGCCTTGGTCAAGCAGTACTTC.